The 32 T cell receptor beta chains below all came from one sample that was sequenced in a study of radiotherapy plus CTLA-4 blockade in lung cancer. Profiled with immunoSEQ multiplex PCR; TCRdb holds only in-frame clones, not every one. The table lists 25,000 to 40,000 clones, 70% of them singletons. The specimen comprised peripheral blood, sampled from a patient treated with radiotherapy plus ipilimumab. The receptors originated from a human donor with non-small cell lung cancer who had stable disease on radiotherapy plus ipilimumab.

The chain joins TRBV4-1 to TRBJ2-5; unclear D gene. The CDR3 runs 13 residues. CDR1 is MGHRA, CDR2 YSYEKL, per germline. Trimming removed 4 bases from V and 4 bases from J, with 10 bases in between. DNA of the CDR3: TGCGCCAGCAGCCGCCTAATGGGAGAGACCCAGTACTTC. Amino acid sequence: CASSRLMGETQYF.

This clone has just one count. The chain links TRBV18 to TRBJ1-1; D uncertain. Trimming shortened V by 2 bases and J by 4 bases, and 14 bases separated the two germline ends. The CDR3 extends over 15 amino acids. Germline V CDR1 and CDR2: KGHSH, LQKENI. CDR3 residues: CASSPTMGDGTEAFF. The CDR3 bases are TGTGCCAGCTCACCAACGATGGGAGATGGCACTGAAGCTTTCTTT. Complete variable domain (other parts from reference TRBV18 and TRBJ1-1): NAGVMQNPRHLVRRRGQEARLRCSPMKGHSHVYWYRQLPEEGLKFMVYLQKENIIDESGMPKERFSAEFPKEGPSILRIQQVVRGDSAAYFCASSPTMGDGTEAFFGQGTRLTVV.

The chain has TRBV18 and TRBJ2-5; D might be TRBD1 or TRBD2, each matching 5 bases. CDR1 and CDR2 from the germline V gene are KGHSH and LQKENI. The germline V and J ends were trimmed by 6 bases and 6 bases, with 20 bases remaining between them. This CDR3 has 15 amino acids. The CDR3 reads CASSPDGAKRKTQYF. The CDR3 DNA reads as TGTGCCAGCTCCCCCGACGGGGCTAAGCGGAAGACCCAGTACTTC.

V gene TRBV27 combines with J gene TRBJ1-5; D gene ambiguous. The CDR3 consists of 15 residues. Trimming took off 2 bases at V and 0 bases at J, with 8 bases between the two ends. CDR1 is MNHEY, CDR2 SMNVEV, per germline (reference sequence). The CDR3 coding sequence is TGTGCCAGCAGTTTAATTGCCCATAGCAATCAGCCCCAGCATTTT. As protein: CASSLIAHSNQPQHF.

V gene TRBV27 combines with J gene TRBJ2-7; weak D call: TRBD2 (5 bases). The CDR3 is 19 amino acids. CDR1 and CDR2 (germline): MNHEY, SMNVEV (reference sequence). The ends were cut back, 5 bases at V and 2 bases at J, with 28 bases in the middle. The CDR3 DNA is TGTGCCAGCAGTCCCATTGGCCACCCACGAGGGAACCGCCCCTACGAGCAGTACTTC. The encoded protein is CASSPIGHPRGNRPYEQYF.

This chain links TRBV4-1 with TRBJ1-2; TRBD1 agrees at 9 bases. The CDR3 has 16 amino acids. The V gene end was trimmed by 7 bases and the J gene end by 8 bases; junction bases not matched to a gene: 17. The germline gives CDR1 MGHRA, CDR2 YSYEKL. CDR3 sequence: CASTLLPSGTGIGYTF. CDR3 coding DNA: TGCGCCAGCACTTTGTTACCTTCCGGGACAGGGATCGGCTACACCTTC.

The rearrangement links TRBV19 to TRBJ2-3; tentatively, D is TRBD2 (6 bases). This CDR3 is 15 amino acids long. Trimming pared 5 bases from V and 1 base from J, leaving 13 bases between. Germline V CDR1 and CDR2: LNHDA, SQIVND (reference sequence). The chain's CDR3 is CASSLGGDGTDTQYF. The CDR3 region has the DNA TGTGCCAGTAGTTTGGGGGGAGACGGCACAGATACGCAGTATTTT.

This clone was seen a handful of times. The genes are TRBV7-9 and TRBJ1-3; D gene ambiguous. This CDR3 is 13 amino acids long. Trimming removed 0 bases from V and 8 bases from J, with 8 bases in between. Germline lookup yields CDR1 SEHNR and CDR2 FQNEAQ (reference sequence). Written as DNA, the CDR3 is TGTGCCAGCAGCTTAGCAGGGCCGTACACCATATATTTT. Translating gives CASSLAGPYTIYF.

The rearrangement joins TRBV4-3 to TRBJ1-2, with 11 bases matching TRBD1. This CDR3 is built from 15 residues. CDR1 is LGHNA, CDR2 YSLEER, per germline. The V gene end was trimmed by 4 bases and the J gene end by 3 bases; junction bases not matched to a gene: 4. The CDR3 protein is CASSRTGGDDYGYTF. The CDR3 nucleotides are TGCGCCAGCAGCCGGACAGGGGGCGACGACTATGGCTACACCTTC.

The V call is TRBV27, the J call TRBJ1-2; 12 bases are shared with TRBD1. Germline CDR1 reads MNHEY; CDR2 reads SMNVEV (reference sequence). The CDR3 runs to 16 residues. With 5 bases clipped from V and 8 bases from J, the junction kept 12 bases outside the gene matches. CDR3 in amino acids: CASSHFSGQGAGGYTF. DNA of the CDR3: TGTGCCAGCAGTCACTTCTCGGGACAGGGGGCAGGAGGCTACACCTTC.

This clone was seen only a few times. The rearrangement joins TRBV6-1 to TRBJ1-4; the match to TRBD1 covers 7 bases. The CDR3 loop spans 13 amino acids. Trimming took 7 bases from V and 6 from J; bases not matched to a gene: 5. The germline CDR1 and CDR2 sequences are MNHNS and SASEGT. The CDR3 sequence is CASNRDRDEKLFF. The CDR3 nucleotides are TGTGCCAGCAACCGTGACAGGGATGAAAAACTGTTTTTT.

This clone occurred a few times. This chain links TRBV9 with TRBJ1-5, with 9 bases aligning to TRBD1. The germline V gene has CDR1 SGDLS and CDR2 YYNGEE. V lost 3 bases to trimming and J lost 4 bases; unmatched junction nucleotides: 5. This CDR3 spans 15 amino acids. The CDR3: CASSATGTGNQPQHF. CDR3 sequence (DNA): TGTGCCAGCAGCGCCACCGGGACAGGGAATCAGCCCCAGCATTTT.

The chain employs TRBV6-1 and TRBJ1-2; no definite D call. Germline-derived CDR1 and CDR2 are MNHNS and SASEGT. Trimming stripped 3 bases from V and 10 bases from J, with 12 bases between. The CDR3 contains 12 residues. CDR3 region: CASSDSVQLYTF. As DNA, the CDR3 is TGTGCCAGCAGTGATAGTGTACAGCTCTACACCTTC.

This clone turned up a few times. The V gene is TRBV18, the J gene TRBJ2-7; the match to TRBD2 covers 8 bases. Germline assignment: CDR1 KGHSH and CDR2 LQKENI. Unmatched junction bases numbered 9, after V lost 2 bases and J lost 6 bases. The CDR3 totals 15 residues. CDR3 bases: TGTGCCAGCTCACCATCGGGCGGGGGGAGTGGCGAGCAGTACTTC. Its translation is CASSPSGGGSGEQYF. The entire variable domain, with the rest obtained from reference TRBV18 and TRBJ2-7, is as follows: NAGVMQNPRHLVRRRGQEARLRCSPMKGHSHVYWYRQLPEEGLKFMVYLQKENIIDESGMPKERFSAEFPKEGPSILRIQQVVRGDSAAYFCASSPSGGGSGEQYFGPGTRLTVT.

V gene TRBV10-1 combines with J gene TRBJ2-3; weak D call: TRBD2 (6 bases). Germline values: CDR1 WNHNN, CDR2 SYGVQD (reference sequence). V lost 6 bases and J lost 8, with 15 bases in between. This CDR3 has 13 residues. The CDR3 loop reads CASRETSFGTQYF. Here the CDR3 DNA reads TGCGCCAGCAGGGAGACTAGTTTTGGTACGCAGTATTTT.

In this sample, this clone turned up once. The CDR3 bases are TGCGCCAGCTGGGCTGGAGGCGGGACATACAATGAGCAGTTCTTC. Amino acids: CASWAGGGTYNEQFF. The chain links TRBV5-1 to TRBJ2-1, with D perhaps matching TRBD1 or TRBD2 (6 bases each). V lost 7 bases to trimming and J lost 4 bases, with 18 bases between them. This CDR3 is 15 amino acids long. Looked up from germline, CDR1 is SGHRS and CDR2 is YFSETQ.

The J gene is TRBJ2-1, the V gene TRBV29-1; TRBD2 aligns across 8 bases. The CDR3 contains 17 residues. Germline V gives CDR1 SQVTM, CDR2 ANQGSEA. Trimming at V came to 7 bases and at J to 2 bases, leaving 16 bases not matched to a gene. The DNA for the CDR3 is TGCAGCGCTACCGGGAGGGTTAGCGGAGACCCCTACAATGAGCAGTTCTTC. It codes for CSATGRVSGDPYNEQFF.

This rearrangement joins TRBV7-9 to TRBJ2-3; a weak D match, TRBD1 (5 bases). CDR1 is SEHNR and CDR2 is FQNEAQ in the germline V gene (reference sequence). Trimming removed 5 bases from V and 2 bases from J, with 11 bases in between. The CDR3 totals 14 residues. CDR3 protein: CASSPRQYTDTQYF. For the CDR3, the DNA is TGTGCCAGCAGCCCACGACAGTACACAGATACGCAGTATTTT.

The sample holds one count of this clone. V usage is TRBV6-6 and J usage is TRBJ2-5; TRBD2 is a possible D gene (5 bases). The CDR3 is 13 amino acids. Germline V gene sequence: CDR1 MNHNY, CDR2 SVGAGI (reference sequence). The V gene lost 10 bases and the J gene lost 6 bases, with 18 bases spanning the gap. The CDR3 sequence is CATEYRAGKTQYF. DNA of the CDR3: TGTGCCACCGAGTATAGAGCCGGGAAGACCCAGTACTTC.

The chain carries TRBV4-2 and TRBJ2-3; the match to TRBD2 covers 13 bases. The CDR3 length is 17 residues. CDR1 is LGHNA, CDR2 YNFKEQ, per germline. V was pared by 1 base and J by 3 bases, with 4 bases of the junction left unmatched. The CDR3 loop reads CASSQGLAGGETDTQYF. The CDR3 coding sequence is TGTGCCAGCAGCCAAGGACTAGCGGGAGGAGAGACAGATACGCAGTATTTT.

The chain is built from TRBV4-1 and TRBJ1-4, with D possibly matching TRBD1 (6 bases). Trimming took off 0 bases at V and 10 bases at J, with 27 bases between the two ends. CDR1 is MGHRA and CDR2 is YSYEKL in the germline V gene. The CDR3 spans 19 residues. The CDR3 nucleotides are TGCGCCAGCAGCCAAGATTGGGCATCAGGGGTCGAAGAGGTGGGAAAACTGTTTTTT. Residues: CASSQDWASGVEEVGKLFF.

V gene TRBV29-1 combines with J gene TRBJ1-1, with TRBD1 matching 7 bases. The CDR3 extends over 11 amino acids. Germline V gene sequence: CDR1 SQVTM, CDR2 ANQGSEA. The V gene end was trimmed by 4 bases and the J gene end by 10 bases; junction bases not matched to a gene: 6. In DNA form, the CDR3 reads TGCAGCGTTGGCACGAACAGGGGAGCTTTCTTT. Its protein product is CSVGTNRGAFF. Full variable domain (missing parts from reference TRBV29-1 and TRBJ1-1): SAVISQKPSRDICQRGTSLTIQCQVDSQVTMMFWYRQQPGQSLTLIATANQGSEATYESGFVIDKFPISRPNLTFSTLTVSNMSPEDSSIYLCSVGTNRGAFFGQGTRLTVV.

The CDR3 DNA follows: TGTGCCAGCCGTCCAAAGCAACAGGGTCCCTATGGTGAAAAACTGTTTTTT. Amino acids: CASRPKQQGPYGEKLFF. The chain is built from TRBV27 and TRBJ1-4, with D tentatively TRBD1 (6 bases). Between the trimmed V and J ends, which lost 8 bases and 7 bases, there was a span of 26 bases. CDR3 size: 17 residues. The germline V gene has CDR1 MNHEY and CDR2 SMNVEV (reference sequence).

This clone was recorded a few times. DNA for the CDR3: TGTGCCAGCAGCCAAGGTGGGGGAAGGGATACGCAGTATTTT. Residues: CASSQGGGRDTQYF. J is TRBJ2-3 and V is TRBV14; D may match TRBD1 or TRBD2 (5 bases each). The CDR3 extends over 14 amino acids. Germline-derived CDR1 and CDR2 are SGHDN and FVKESK. The germline V and J ends were trimmed by 1 base and 6 bases, with 11 bases remaining between them.

The rearrangement links TRBV9 to TRBJ2-2, with D possibly matching TRBD2 (5 bases). CDR1 and CDR2 (germline): SGDLS, YYNGEE. Between the trimmed V and J ends, which lost 0 bases and 4 bases, there was a span of 10 bases. The CDR3 totals 15 residues. CDR3 sequence reads: CASSVGSTSTGELFF. The CDR3 nucleotides read TGTGCCAGCAGCGTAGGATCCACTAGCACCGGGGAGCTGTTTTTT.

In its sample, this clone was seen a few times. The chain employs TRBV6-1 and TRBJ2-2; possibly TRBD2 for D (6 bases). This CDR3 has 14 amino acids. Trimming took off 7 bases at V and 5 bases at J, with 14 bases between the two ends. Germline assignment: CDR1 MNHNS and CDR2 SASEGT. The chain's CDR3 is CASTETGETGELFF. CDR3 bases: TGTGCCAGCACCGAAACGGGGGAGACCGGGGAGCTGTTTTTT.

The V call is TRBV18, the J call TRBJ1-2; D may be TRBD1 (5 bases). This CDR3 spans 14 amino acids. V was clipped by 0 bases and J by 7 bases, with 12 bases between them. CDR1 and CDR2 from the germline V gene are KGHSH and LQKENI. The CDR3 loop is CASSPPKAGFGYTF. In DNA, the CDR3 is TGTGCCAGCTCACCACCGAAGGCAGGGTTTGGCTACACCTTC.

J is TRBJ2-5 and V is TRBV7-2; 7 bases map to TRBD2. The CDR3 consists of 14 residues. Trimming at V came to 6 bases and at J to 5 bases, leaving 9 bases not matched to a gene. The V gene's germline CDR1 is SGHTA and CDR2 FQGNSA. This chain's CDR3 is CASSGRDLPETQYF. CDR3 in DNA: TGTGCCAGCAGTGGGAGGGACCTCCCGGAGACCCAGTACTTC.

The gene calls are TRBV6-6 and TRBJ1-5; tentatively, D is TRBD1 (6 bases). CDR1 is MNHNY and CDR2 is SVGAGI in the germline V gene (reference sequence). The CDR3 has 14 residues. The V gene lost 8 bases and the J gene lost 2 bases, with 13 bases spanning the gap. DNA for the CDR3: TGTGCCAGCGCCGGGGGGCTAGGCAATCAGCCCCAGCATTTT. Its translation is CASAGGLGNQPQHF.

This chain joins TRBV6-4 and TRBJ2-1, with a possible D match to TRBD2 (6 bases). Germline loops: CDR1 MRHNA, CDR2 SNTAGT. The CDR3 is 14 amino acids. Trimming left V 10 bases short and J 5 bases short, with 18 bases between. CDR3 nucleotide sequence: TGTGCCACCGGGGCGCGGGGAGCTCACAATGAGCAGTTCTTC. This translates into CATGARGAHNEQFF.

The genes are TRBV11-3 and TRBJ1-1; D not certain. V lost 0 bases, J lost 8 bases, and 10 bases lay in between. Germline V gene data show CDR1 as SGHNT and CDR2 as YENEEA. This CDR3 spans 13 amino acids. As DNA, the CDR3 is TGTGCCAGCAGCTTAGAAATCAAGGGCGAAGCTTTCTTT. It yields the protein CASSLEIKGEAFF.

The rearrangement uses TRBV6-4 and TRBJ2-2, with 7 positions matching TRBD1. There are 13 residues in the CDR3. Per germline, CDR1 MRHNA and CDR2 SNTAGT. Trimming removed 4 bases from V and 6 bases from J; junction bases left unmatched: 2. CDR3 amino acids: CASSGQGAGELFF. CDR3 nucleotide sequence: TGTGCCAGCAGTGGTCAGGGGGCCGGGGAGCTGTTTTTT.